The 4 T cell receptor beta chains listed next were all sequenced from one sample in a study of Ad26.COV2.S vaccination and SARS-CoV-2 variants. As for treatment: about 20 received Ad26.COV2.S at low or high dose, single or two shots; several received placebo; per-sample allocation not given. Sample collection was performed on day 63 after the first vaccine or placebo injection. Some clones are missing from TCRdb's copy, which holds only in-frame ones; the method was immunoSEQ multiplex PCR. The sample yields 400,000 to 450,000 clones, around nine tenths seen once. The sequences come from peripheral blood, collected in a trial of Ad26.COV2.S vaccine versus placebo. These receptors came from a person aged 18-65 years who received the Ad26.COV2.S COVID-19 vaccine or a placebo.

Of note for this clone: This sample also contains other DNA sequences that code for the same CDR3. The chain couples TRBV6-5 to TRBJ2-7; no clear D. CDR3 length: 14 residues. V lost 0 bases to trimming and J lost 2 bases, with 8 bases between them. In germline, CDR1 is MNHEY, CDR2 SVGAGI. DNA for the CDR3: TGTGCCAGCAGTTACTCCCGTGGTACCTACGAGCAGTACTTC. Its protein is CASSYSRGTYEQYF.

The V call is TRBV29-1, the J call TRBJ2-7; 10 nucleotides line up with TRBD1. The ends lost 3 bases at V and 2 bases at J; junction bases unmatched: 1. CDR1 is SQVTM, CDR2 ANQGSEA, per germline. The CDR3 runs 13 residues. CDR3 loop: CSVEGQGPYEQYF. CDR3 in DNA: TGCAGCGTTGAGGGACAGGGGCCCTACGAGCAGTACTTC.

This chain joins TRBV5-4 and TRBJ1-5; tentative D call: TRBD1 (5 bases). V shed 5 bases and J shed 0 bases, with 9 bases lying between them. CDR3 length: 14 residues. Per the germline V gene, CDR1 is SGHNT and CDR2 is YYREEE (reference sequence). DNA for the CDR3: TGTGCCAGCAGAGGACACTATAGCAATCAGCCCCAGCATTTT. Translated, it gives CASRGHYSNQPQHF.

This chain uses TRBV6-5 with TRBJ1-1, with D uncertain. The CDR3 covers 15 residues. Trimming removed 0 bases from V and 4 bases from J, with 12 bases in between. Germline CDR1 and CDR2: MNHEY and SVGAGI. CDR3 sequence reads: CASSYSKGRVTEAFF. The CDR3 bases are TGTGCCAGCAGTTACTCGAAGGGTCGGGTCACTGAAGCTTTCTTT.